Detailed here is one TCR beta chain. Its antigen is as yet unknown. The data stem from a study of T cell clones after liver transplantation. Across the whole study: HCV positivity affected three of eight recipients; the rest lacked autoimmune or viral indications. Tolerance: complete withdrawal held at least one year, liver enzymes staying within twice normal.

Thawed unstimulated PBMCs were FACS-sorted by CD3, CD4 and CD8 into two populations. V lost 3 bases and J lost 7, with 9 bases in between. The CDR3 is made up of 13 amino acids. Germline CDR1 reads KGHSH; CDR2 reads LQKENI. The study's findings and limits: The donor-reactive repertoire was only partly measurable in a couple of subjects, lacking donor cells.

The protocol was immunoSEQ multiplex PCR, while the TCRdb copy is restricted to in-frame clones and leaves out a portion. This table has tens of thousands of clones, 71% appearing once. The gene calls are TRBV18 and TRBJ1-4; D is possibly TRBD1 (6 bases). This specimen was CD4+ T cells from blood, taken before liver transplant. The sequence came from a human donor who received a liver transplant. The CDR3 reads CASSPNRAEKLFF. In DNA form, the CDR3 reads TGTGCCAGCTCACCGAACAGGGCTGAAAAACTGTTTTTT.